This T cell receptor (beta chain) was identified during a study of blood T cell repertoires in COVID-19. Germline assignment: CDR1 LNHDA and CDR2 SQIVND (reference sequence). The ends lost 5 bases at V and 0 bases at J; junction bases unmatched: 2. The length of the CDR3 is 14 residues. Sequencing used immunoSEQ multiplex PCR; TCRdb keeps in-frame clones, though not all of them. The table has some 20,000 clones, around nine tenths seen once. The sequence came from a human donor in a cohort sampled during active COVID-19. The chain couples TRBV19 to TRBJ2-3; TRBD2 matches at 7 bases. Material for sequencing was peripheral blood. The CDR3 is CASSGLDSTDTQYF. The CDR3 bases are TGTGCCAGTAGTGGACTAGATAGCACAGATACGCAGTATTTT.